This is a list of T cell receptor beta chains from one sample in a study of blood T cells in healthy people across ages. TCRdb passed the 5' RACE reads through MiXCR, listing each CDR3 protein once. This repertoire shows 900,000 to 950,000 distinct CDR3 sequences, 25% to 35% found once; its top ten account for approximately 10%. The data also belong to a second study, concerning T cells of mothers and their children.

The sample comprised blood. The receptor set was obtained from a woman between 40 and 55 years old in good health. Both conserved end residues are part of each CDR3. The D gene is left open where the match is weak. Rows may omit the clone size; those that give it use once, few, many or a size class.

many	NA	TRBV12-3/TRBV12-4	TRBJ2-3	CASSFPRQAGPTDTQYF	TGTGCCAGCAGTTTTCCCCGGCAGGCCGGCCCCACAGATACGCAGTATTTT
few	NA	TRBV9	TRBJ1-6	CASSVGQGPTNSPLHF	TGTGCCAGCAGCGTAGGCCAGGGCCCCACTAATTCACCCCTCCACTTT
NA	NA	TRBV10-3	TRBJ1-2	CAITQSGSMGYTF	TGTGCCATCACACAATCCGGAAGTATGGGCTACACCTTC
NA	NA	TRBV28	TRBJ1-3	CASSYEGLGNTIYF	TGTGCCAGCAGTTATGAGGGCCTTGGAAACACCATATATTTT
NA	TRBD1	TRBV27	TRBJ1-2	CASSRGARQGHYGYTF	TGTGCCAGCAGCCGGGGGGCCAGACAGGGACATTATGGCTACACCTTC
NA	NA	TRBV7-3	TRBJ2-3	CASSQSAGADTQYF	TGTGCCAGCAGCCAATCGGCAGGCGCAGATACGCAGTATTTT
few	NA	TRBV6-1	TRBJ1-5	CASSETANQPQHF	TGTGCCAGCAGTGAGACGGCTAATCAGCCCCAGCATTTT
few	NA	TRBV5-1	TRBJ1-6	CASSPTFGGDSYNSPLHF	TGCGCCAGCAGCCCGACGTTTGGTGGGGACTCCTATAATTCACCCCTCCACTTT
few	TRBD1	TRBV7-3	TRBJ2-3	CASSQGQGDWDTQYF	TGTGCCAGCAGCCAGGGACAGGGGGATTGGGATACGCAGTATTTT
NA	NA	TRBV2	TRBJ1-2	CASSEGGAGRGYTF	TGTGCCAGCAGTGAGGGGGGTGCCGGACGGGGCTACACCTTC
few	TRBD1	TRBV12-3/TRBV12-4	TRBJ2-1	CASSPRDRGQIEQFF	TGTGCCAGCAGTCCCCGGGACAGGGGGCAGATTGAGCAGTTCTTC
many	NA	TRBV7-2	TRBJ2-5	CASSSRTGETQYF	TGTGCCAGCAGCTCCCGGACGGGAGAGACCCAGTACTTC
many	NA	TRBV27	TRBJ2-5	CASSSPPGPPKETQYF	TGTGCCAGCAGTTCCCCCCCGGGACCCCCGAAAGAGACCCAGTACTTC
few	NA	TRBV12-3/TRBV12-4	TRBJ1-6	CASSLNLHNSPLHF	TGTGCCAGCAGTTTAAACTTACATAATTCACCCCTCCACTTT
NA	NA	TRBV6-6	TRBJ1-3	CASSYSGYGNTIYF	TGTGCCAGCAGTTATTCAGGTTACGGAAACACCATATATTTT
NA	NA	TRBV7-2	TRBJ2-5	CASSEPGRETQYF	TGTGCCAGCAGCGAGCCGGGACGCGAGACCCAGTACTTC
NA	NA	TRBV7-2	TRBJ2-1	CASSPITGSPYNEQFF	TGTGCCAGCAGCCCGATTACAGGGAGTCCCTACAATGAGCAGTTCTTC
NA	TRBD2	TRBV6-2/TRBV6-3	TRBJ2-7	CASSYGPAGGYEQYF	TGTGCCAGCAGTTACGGGCCAGCGGGGGGCTACGAGCAGTACTTC
many	TRBD1	TRBV5-6	TRBJ2-5	CASSLRTGVLETQYF	TGTGCCAGCAGCTTGAGGACAGGGGTACTAGAGACCCAGTACTTC
many	NA	TRBV12-3/TRBV12-4	TRBJ2-1	CASSISSYNEQFF	TGTGCCAGCAGTATCAGCTCCTACAATGAGCAGTTCTTC
NA	NA	TRBV18	TRBJ2-7	CASSLLERTGNSYEQYF	TGTGCCAGCTCACTTCTGGAACGTACCGGGAACTCCTACGAGCAGTACTTC
many	TRBD1	TRBV12-3/TRBV12-4	TRBJ2-5	CASSNGQGRTETQYF	TGTGCCAGCAGTAACGGACAGGGGCGAACTGAGACCCAGTACTTC
NA	NA	TRBV5-1	TRBJ1-4	CASSLFGPATNEKLFF	TGCGCCAGCAGCTTGTTTGGACCCGCAACTAATGAAAAACTGTTTTTT
many	NA	TRBV6-2/TRBV6-3	TRBJ1-2	CASSYEGGGYTF	TGTGCCAGCAGTTACGAGGGTGGCGGCTACACCTTC
many	TRBD1	TRBV6-5	TRBJ1-5	CASSGDRGGNQPQHF	TGTGCCAGCAGTGGGGACAGGGGAGGCAATCAGCCCCAGCATTTT
few	NA	TRBV30	TRBJ1-2	CAWSGWEGGYGYTF	TGTGCCTGGAGCGGTTGGGAAGGGGGCTATGGCTACACCTTC
NA	TRBD2	TRBV27	TRBJ2-1	CASKEGGGFSYNEQFF	TGTGCCAGCAAAGAGGGCGGGGGGTTCTCCTACAATGAGCAGTTCTTC